This record covers a single TCR beta chain. The antigen remains unidentified. This specimen comes from a study of cytomegalovirus exposure and HLA in healthy donors. In the study overall: Drawn from HLA-typed donors, about 85 million unique TCRs were held in an early data release. Regarding the study as a whole: In a later analysis, TCR beta V- and J-gene trimming was associated with a missense DCLRE1C variant.

The CDR3 is 13 amino acids. CDR1 is LNHDA, CDR2 SQIVND, per germline (reference sequence). The ends were cut back, 1 base at V and 7 bases at J, with 7 bases in the middle. PCR used 60 Vbeta primers and 13 Jbeta primers. Some clones are missing from TCRdb's copy, which holds only in-frame ones; the method was immunoSEQ multiplex PCR. Among some 160,000 clones, around 80% were seen once, and the ten largest hold 6.5% to 8.5%. Sequencing was done on a sample of PBMCs. The V gene is TRBV19, the J gene TRBJ2-2; D gene unclear. This sequence originates from a woman aged 40 to 50 in good health and CMV-seropositive. The CDR3 bases are TGTGCCAGTAGTATAGGAGGTAGCGGGGAGCTGTTTTTT. Its translation is CASSIGGSGELFF.